These T cell receptor beta chains were read from a single sample in a study of CD8 T cells in ankylosing spondylitis. Each CDR3 protein gets one entry after TCRdb re-called the 5' RACE reads with MiXCR. This table holds about 310,000 distinct CDR3 sequences, more than 20% found once. Input material: blood, either unsorted or a sorted T cell fraction (not recorded which). These receptors came from a female donor with ankylosing spondylitis or in good health (not recorded which). Both conserved end residues are part of each CDR3. The order of the fields is J gene, clone size, V gene, D gene, CDR3 DNA, CDR3 protein. A D gene is named only where the DNA matches it firmly. Clone size is shown for a subset of rows, as once, few, many or a class of expanded clone.

j_gene: TRBJ1-2; abundance: many; v_gene: TRBV12-3/TRBV12-4; d_gene: NA; CDR3nt: TGTGCCAGCAGTTTAGCACAGGGATTTAACTATGGCTACACCTTC; CDR3aa: CASSLAQGFNYGYTF
j_gene: TRBJ1-2; abundance: few; v_gene: TRBV5-1; d_gene: NA; CDR3nt: TGCGCCAGCAGCTTCGGGGGACCCTATGGCTACACCTTC; CDR3aa: CASSFGGPYGYTF
j_gene: TRBJ2-6; abundance: NA; v_gene: TRBV28; d_gene: NA; CDR3nt: TGTGCCAGCAGTAATACAGGGATTAAGGGGGCCAACGTCCTGACTTTC; CDR3aa: CASSNTGIKGANVLTF
j_gene: TRBJ1-2; abundance: many; v_gene: TRBV12-3/TRBV12-4; d_gene: TRBD1; CDR3nt: TGTGCCAGCAGTTTAAGACAGGGTCTTGATGGCTACACCTTC; CDR3aa: CASSLRQGLDGYTF
j_gene: TRBJ2-1; abundance: few; v_gene: TRBV28; d_gene: NA; CDR3nt: TGTGCCAGCAGTTCCAGGGTAACCTACAATGAGCAGTTCTTC; CDR3aa: CASSSRVTYNEQFF
j_gene: TRBJ2-7; abundance: NA; v_gene: TRBV7-2; d_gene: NA; CDR3nt: TGTGCCAGCAGCTTAAGGCAGACGGGCTACGAGCAGTACTTC; CDR3aa: CASSLRQTGYEQYF
j_gene: TRBJ2-1; abundance: few; v_gene: TRBV10-3; d_gene: NA; CDR3nt: TGTGCCATCAGTGATGGAGAGAATGAGCAGTTCTTC; CDR3aa: CAISDGENEQFF
j_gene: TRBJ1-5; abundance: NA; v_gene: TRBV12-3/TRBV12-4; d_gene: NA; CDR3nt: TGTGCCAGCAGGCCCGGGTCGCGTGATCAGCCCCAGCATTTT; CDR3aa: CASRPGSRDQPQHF
j_gene: TRBJ2-7; abundance: NA; v_gene: TRBV12-3/TRBV12-4; d_gene: TRBD1; CDR3nt: TGTGCCAGCACTCCCCGGGACAGGGTGAACGAGCAGTACTTC; CDR3aa: CASTPRDRVNEQYF
j_gene: TRBJ1-2; abundance: few; v_gene: TRBV7-8; d_gene: NA; CDR3nt: TGTGCCAGCAGCTTAGTCCAGAGCTATGGCTACACCTTC; CDR3aa: CASSLVQSYGYTF
j_gene: TRBJ1-2; abundance: NA; v_gene: TRBV9; d_gene: NA; CDR3nt: TGTGCCAGCAGCGTAGCGAGGCAAGGAGGTGGCTACACCTTC; CDR3aa: CASSVARQGGGYTF
j_gene: TRBJ1-4; abundance: few; v_gene: TRBV6-5; d_gene: TRBD1; CDR3nt: TGTGCCAGCAGTTCTACGACAGGGCTGGACGAAAAACTGTTTTTT; CDR3aa: CASSSTTGLDEKLFF
j_gene: TRBJ2-7; abundance: NA; v_gene: TRBV4-3; d_gene: NA; CDR3nt: TGCGCCAGCAGCCAAGAGGACAACTACGAGCAGTACTTC; CDR3aa: CASSQEDNYEQYF
j_gene: TRBJ2-3; abundance: few; v_gene: TRBV5-4; d_gene: TRBD2; CDR3nt: TGTGCCAGCAGCTTGGTAGCGGGGGGTCCTAGCACAGATACGCAGTATTTT; CDR3aa: CASSLVAGGPSTDTQYF
j_gene: TRBJ1-6; abundance: NA; v_gene: TRBV6-1; d_gene: NA; CDR3nt: TGTGCCAGCAGCAAAAGAGATGGCCAGGGGTCACCCCTCCACTTT; CDR3aa: CASSKRDGQGSPLHF
j_gene: TRBJ2-7; abundance: NA; v_gene: TRBV20-1; d_gene: TRBD1; CDR3nt: TGCAGTGCTACCGGAGGACAGGGCTCCTACGAGCAGTACTTC; CDR3aa: CSATGGQGSYEQYF
j_gene: TRBJ2-1; abundance: NA; v_gene: TRBV7-2; d_gene: TRBD1; CDR3nt: TGTGCCAGCAGTTTAGCCCTAGCGCGGACAGGGCATGAGCAGTTCTTC; CDR3aa: CASSLALARTGHEQFF
j_gene: TRBJ1-3; abundance: many; v_gene: TRBV20-1; d_gene: NA; CDR3nt: TGCAGTGCTAAACAGCTCTCTGGAAACACCATATATTTT; CDR3aa: CSAKQLSGNTIYF
j_gene: TRBJ1-1; abundance: many; v_gene: TRBV29-1; d_gene: NA; CDR3nt: TGCAGCGTTGGTTTCGACCCGAACACTGAAGCTTTCTTT; CDR3aa: CSVGFDPNTEAFF
j_gene: TRBJ1-2; abundance: few; v_gene: TRBV20-1; d_gene: NA; CDR3nt: TGCAGTGCTAGATCACAACGTGGCTACACCTTC; CDR3aa: CSARSQRGYTF
j_gene: TRBJ2-2; abundance: NA; v_gene: TRBV15; d_gene: NA; CDR3nt: TGTGCCACCAGCAGAGGAAGAAGGACCCTCACCGGGGAGCTGTTTTTT; CDR3aa: CATSRGRRTLTGELFF
j_gene: TRBJ2-7; abundance: NA; v_gene: TRBV7-2; d_gene: TRBD2; CDR3nt: TGTGCCAGCAGGCCCGGACTAGCGGGAGAAAGCGAGCAGTACTTC; CDR3aa: CASRPGLAGESEQYF